This T cell receptor (beta chain) was sequenced in a study of T cell changes during pregnancy in multiple sclerosis. The germline V gene has CDR1 LNHDA and CDR2 SQIVND (reference sequence). The CDR3 length is 16 residues. With V trimmed by 0 bases and J by 2 bases, 3 bases remained unmatched. Method: immunoSEQ multiplex PCR; TCRdb's copy keeps in-frame clones and lacks some. Of approximately 63,000 clones listed, 91% are singletons. This sample comprised peripheral blood, obtained after pregnancy. The rearrangement joins TRBV19 to TRBJ1-5; 8 nucleotides align to TRBD1. The TCR comes from a female donor in good health, enrolled as a control in a pregnancy study. As DNA, the CDR3 is TGTGCCAGTAGTATAGATCCGACAGGGGGCAATCAGCCCCAGCATTTT. Protein sequence: CASSIDPTGGNQPQHF.